This T cell receptor beta chain was recovered during a study of blood T cell repertoires in COVID-19. Overall study context: Sample material is recorded as cDNA or gDNA derived from T cells, B-cell-depleted T cells, or PBMCs.

Authors' data handling: Cell counts per sample came from amplifying reference gene primers. Generated by immunoSEQ multiplex PCR, the TCRdb table keeps only in-frame clones and is missing some. The V and J calls and clone size were taken over from that table, and D and trimming were inferred from the DNA. The data hold approximately 170,000 clones, with about four fifths observed a single time. The CDR3 sequence is 17 residues long. The germline gives CDR1 MNHNY, CDR2 SVGAGI (reference sequence). Trimming cost V 6 bases and J 0 bases; bases outside gene matches: 8. This clone has a handful of counts. The sequence derives from a human donor with acute or convalescent COVID-19. The donor label of this sample is uncertain. Material for sequencing was peripheral blood. J is TRBJ2-2 and V is TRBV6-6, with 9 bases identical to TRBD2. CDR3 region: CASSRLAANTNTGELFF. Written as DNA, the CDR3 is TGTGCCAGCAGCCGACTAGCGGCCAACACGAACACCGGGGAGCTGTTTTTT.